This T cell receptor beta chain was obtained from a study of shared clonotypes between healthy human individuals. General study results and limits: Among donors, the sharing of clonotypes was expected to be influenced by sequencing depth.

A note on this clone: The antigen is unknown.

Naive CD8 populations comprised CD45RO-negative cells positively selected for CCR7, excluding terminally differentiated effector memory CD45RA+ cells. Nashville, Tennessee was home to all donors, each a Caucasian adult. Germline CDR1 is SEHNR and CDR2 is FQNEAQ (reference sequence). This CDR3 contains 16 residues. The ends lost 10 bases at V and 2 bases at J; junction bases unmatched: 12. Authors' analysis steps: Filtering was not the same, since immunoSEQ gave junction-only sequences without quality scores. The protocol was immunoSEQ multiplex PCR, while the TCRdb copy is restricted to in-frame clones and leaves out a portion. That table supplies the V and J calls and clone size; D and trimming were determined from the DNA. The sample has about 680,000 clones; under 95% are singletons.

Sequencing was carried out using naive CD8+ T cells sorted from blood. This receptor was obtained from a man aged 25-45 years in good health. V gene TRBV7-9 combines with J gene TRBJ2-5; 11 bases are shared with TRBD2. The CDR3 protein is CAITGRLAGNQETQYF. The CDR3 nucleotides read TGTGCCATAACAGGACGACTAGCGGGAAATCAAGAGACCCAGTACTTC. The whole variable domain, remainder taken from reference TRBV7-9 and TRBJ2-5, is DTGVSQNPRHKITKRGQNVTFRCDPISEHNRLYWYRQTLGQGPEFLTYFQNEAQLEKSRLLSDRFSAERPKGSFSTLEIQRTEQGDSAMYLCAITGRLAGNQETQYFGPGTRLLVL.